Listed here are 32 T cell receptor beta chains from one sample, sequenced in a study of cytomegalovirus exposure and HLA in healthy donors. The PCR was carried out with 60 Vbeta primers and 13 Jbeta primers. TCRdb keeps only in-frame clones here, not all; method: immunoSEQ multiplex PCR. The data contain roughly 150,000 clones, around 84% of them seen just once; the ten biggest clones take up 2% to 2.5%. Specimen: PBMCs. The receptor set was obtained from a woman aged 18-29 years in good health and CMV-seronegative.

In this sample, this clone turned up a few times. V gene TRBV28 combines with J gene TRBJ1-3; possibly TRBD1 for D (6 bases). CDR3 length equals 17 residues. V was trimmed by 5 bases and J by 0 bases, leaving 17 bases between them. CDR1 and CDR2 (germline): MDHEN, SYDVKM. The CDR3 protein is CASSAPGQGYSGNTIYF. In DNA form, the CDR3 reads TGTGCCAGCAGTGCGCCTGGCCAGGGGTACTCTGGAAACACCATATATTTT.

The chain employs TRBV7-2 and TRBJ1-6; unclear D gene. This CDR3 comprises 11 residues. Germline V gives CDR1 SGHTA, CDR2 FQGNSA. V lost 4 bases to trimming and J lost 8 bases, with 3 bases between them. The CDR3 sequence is CASSSYSPLHF. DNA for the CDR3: TGTGCCAGCAGCTCGTATTCACCCCTCCACTTT.

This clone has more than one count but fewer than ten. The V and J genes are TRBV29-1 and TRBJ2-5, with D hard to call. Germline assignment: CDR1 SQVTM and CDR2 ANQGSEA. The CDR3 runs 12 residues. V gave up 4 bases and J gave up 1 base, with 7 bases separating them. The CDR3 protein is CSVASLQETQYF. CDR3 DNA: TGCAGCGTTGCGAGTCTCCAAGAGACCCAGTACTTC.

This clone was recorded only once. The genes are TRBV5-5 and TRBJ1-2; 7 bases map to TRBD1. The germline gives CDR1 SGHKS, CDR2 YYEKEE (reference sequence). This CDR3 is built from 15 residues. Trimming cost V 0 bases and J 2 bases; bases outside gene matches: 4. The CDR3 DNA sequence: TGTGCCAGCAGCTTGGGGGACAGTGTAAACTATGGCTACACCTTC. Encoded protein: CASSLGDSVNYGYTF.

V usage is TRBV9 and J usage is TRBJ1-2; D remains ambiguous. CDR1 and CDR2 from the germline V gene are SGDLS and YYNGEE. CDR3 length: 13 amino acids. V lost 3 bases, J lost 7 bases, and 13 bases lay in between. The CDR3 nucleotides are TGTGCCAGCAGCGGATACAAATCTGGTGGCTACACCTTC. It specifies CASSGYKSGGYTF.

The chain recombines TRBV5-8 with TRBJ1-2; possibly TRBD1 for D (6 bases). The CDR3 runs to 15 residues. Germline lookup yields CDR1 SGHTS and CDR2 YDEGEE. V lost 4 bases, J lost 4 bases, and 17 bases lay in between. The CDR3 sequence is CASSPAFGGLYGYTF. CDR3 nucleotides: TGTGCCAGCAGCCCGGCTTTTGGGGGCCTCTATGGCTACACCTTC.

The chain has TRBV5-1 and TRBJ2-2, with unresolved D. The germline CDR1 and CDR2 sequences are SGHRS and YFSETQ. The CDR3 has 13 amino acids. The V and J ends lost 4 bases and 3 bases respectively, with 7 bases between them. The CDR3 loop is CASSNRDTGELFF. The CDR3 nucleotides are TGCGCCAGCAGCAATCGGGACACCGGGGAGCTGTTTTTT.

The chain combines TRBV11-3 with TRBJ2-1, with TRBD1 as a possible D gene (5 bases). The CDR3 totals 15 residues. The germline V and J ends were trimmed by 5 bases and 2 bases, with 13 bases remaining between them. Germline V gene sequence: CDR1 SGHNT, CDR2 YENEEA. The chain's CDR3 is CASSPGTGAYNEQFF. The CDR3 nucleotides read TGTGCCAGCAGCCCCGGAACAGGTGCCTACAATGAGCAGTTCTTC.

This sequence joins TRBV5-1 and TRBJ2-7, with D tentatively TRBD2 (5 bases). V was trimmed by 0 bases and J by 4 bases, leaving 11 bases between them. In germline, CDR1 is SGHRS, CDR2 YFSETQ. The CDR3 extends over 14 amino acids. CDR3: CASSLDKRFYEQYF. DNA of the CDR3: TGCGCCAGCAGCTTGGATAAGCGGTTTTACGAGCAGTACTTC.

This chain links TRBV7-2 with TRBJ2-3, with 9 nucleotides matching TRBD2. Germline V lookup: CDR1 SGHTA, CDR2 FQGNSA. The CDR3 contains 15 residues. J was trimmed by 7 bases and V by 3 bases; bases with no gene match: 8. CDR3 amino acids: CASSFAGGQWNTQYF. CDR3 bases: TGTGCCAGCAGCTTCGCGGGGGGGCAGTGGAATACGCAGTATTTT.

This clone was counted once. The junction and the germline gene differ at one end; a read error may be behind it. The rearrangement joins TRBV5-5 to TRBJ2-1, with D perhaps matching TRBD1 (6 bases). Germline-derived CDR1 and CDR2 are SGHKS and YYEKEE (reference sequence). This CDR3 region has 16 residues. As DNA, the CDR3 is TGTGCCGGCAGCTTGTCCGGGACAATCTCCTACAATGAGCAGTTCTTC. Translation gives CAGSLSGTISYNEQFF.

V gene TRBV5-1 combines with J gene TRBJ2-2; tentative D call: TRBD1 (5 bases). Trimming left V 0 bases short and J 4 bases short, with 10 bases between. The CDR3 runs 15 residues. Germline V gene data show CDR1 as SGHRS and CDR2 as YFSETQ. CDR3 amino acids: CASSLAGQGTGELFF. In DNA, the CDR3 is TGCGCCAGCAGCTTGGCCGGGCAGGGCACCGGGGAGCTGTTTTTT.

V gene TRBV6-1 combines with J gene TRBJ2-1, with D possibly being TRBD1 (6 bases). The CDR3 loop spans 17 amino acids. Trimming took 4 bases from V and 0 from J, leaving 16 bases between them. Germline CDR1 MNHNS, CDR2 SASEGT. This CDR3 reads CASSGGWGQSSYNEQFF. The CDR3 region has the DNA TGTGCCAGCAGTGGGGGTTGGGGGCAATCCTCCTACAATGAGCAGTTCTTC.

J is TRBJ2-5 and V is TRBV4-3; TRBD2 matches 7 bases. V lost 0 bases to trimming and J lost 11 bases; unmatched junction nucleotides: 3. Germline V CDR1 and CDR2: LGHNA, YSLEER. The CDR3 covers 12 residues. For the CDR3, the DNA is TGCGCCAGCAGCCAAGATCGGGAGGTACAGTACTTC. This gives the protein CASSQDREVQYF.

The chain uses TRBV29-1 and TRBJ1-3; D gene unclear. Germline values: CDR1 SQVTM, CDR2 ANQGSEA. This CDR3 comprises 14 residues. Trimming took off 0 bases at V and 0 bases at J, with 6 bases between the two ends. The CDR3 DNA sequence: TGCAGCGTTGAAGAATTCGGCTCTGGAAACACCATATATTTT. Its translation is CSVEEFGSGNTIYF. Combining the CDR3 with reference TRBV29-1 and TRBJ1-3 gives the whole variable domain SAVISQKPSRDICQRGTSLTIQCQVDSQVTMMFWYRQQPGQSLTLIATANQGSEATYESGFVIDKFPISRPNLTFSTLTVSNMSPEDSSIYLCSVEEFGSGNTIYFGEGSWLTVV.

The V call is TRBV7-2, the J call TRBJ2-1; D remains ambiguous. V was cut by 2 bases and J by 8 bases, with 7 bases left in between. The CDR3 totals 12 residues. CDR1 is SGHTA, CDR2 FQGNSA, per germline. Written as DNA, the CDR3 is TGTGCCAGCAGCTTAACCCGGTATGAGCAGTTCTTC. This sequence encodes CASSLTRYEQFF.

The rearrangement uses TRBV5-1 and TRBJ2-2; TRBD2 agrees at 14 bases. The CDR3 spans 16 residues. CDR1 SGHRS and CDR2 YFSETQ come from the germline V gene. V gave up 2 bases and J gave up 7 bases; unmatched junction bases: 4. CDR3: CASSFRTSGRIGELFF. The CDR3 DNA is TGCGCCAGCAGCTTCCGGACTAGCGGGAGGATCGGGGAGCTGTTTTTT. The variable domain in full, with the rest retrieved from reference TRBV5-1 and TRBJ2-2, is KAGVTQTPRYLIKTRGQQVTLSCSPISGHRSVSWYQQTPGQGLQFLFEYFSETQRNKGNFPGRFSGRQFSNSRSEMNVSTLELGDSALYLCASSFRTSGRIGELFFGEGSRLTVL.

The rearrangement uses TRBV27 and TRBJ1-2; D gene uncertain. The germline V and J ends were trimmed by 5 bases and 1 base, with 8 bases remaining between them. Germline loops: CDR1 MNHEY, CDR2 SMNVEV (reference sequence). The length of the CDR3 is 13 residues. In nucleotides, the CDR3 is TGTGCCAGCAGTAACGGGGATAACTATGGCTACACCTTC. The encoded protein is CASSNGDNYGYTF.

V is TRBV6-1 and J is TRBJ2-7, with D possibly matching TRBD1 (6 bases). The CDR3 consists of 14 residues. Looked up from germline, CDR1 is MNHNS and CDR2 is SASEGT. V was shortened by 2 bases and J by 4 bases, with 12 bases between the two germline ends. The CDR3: CASSESTGKYEQYF. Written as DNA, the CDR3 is TGTGCCAGCAGTGAATCTACAGGGAAGTACGAGCAGTACTTC.

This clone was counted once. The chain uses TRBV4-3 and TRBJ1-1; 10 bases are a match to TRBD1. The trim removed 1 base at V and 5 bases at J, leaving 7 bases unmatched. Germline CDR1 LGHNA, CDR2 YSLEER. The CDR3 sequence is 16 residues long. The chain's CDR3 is CASSQGLDRGATEAFF. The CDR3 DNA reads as TGCGCCAGCAGCCAAGGCCTGGACAGGGGGGCAACTGAAGCTTTCTTT.

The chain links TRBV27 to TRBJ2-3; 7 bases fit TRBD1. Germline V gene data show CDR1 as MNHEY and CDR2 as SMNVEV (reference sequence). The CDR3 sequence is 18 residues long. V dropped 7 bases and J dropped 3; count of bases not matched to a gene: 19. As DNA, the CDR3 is TGTGCCAGCACGATCGCGACAGGGACCTATCGGGGAACAGATACGCAGTATTTT. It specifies CASTIATGTYRGTDTQYF.

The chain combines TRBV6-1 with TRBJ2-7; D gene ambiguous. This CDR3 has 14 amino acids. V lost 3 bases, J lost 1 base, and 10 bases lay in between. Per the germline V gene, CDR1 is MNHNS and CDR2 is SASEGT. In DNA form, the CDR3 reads TGTGCCAGCAGTGATTTTAGCTTTTCCTACGAGCAGTACTTC. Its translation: CASSDFSFSYEQYF.

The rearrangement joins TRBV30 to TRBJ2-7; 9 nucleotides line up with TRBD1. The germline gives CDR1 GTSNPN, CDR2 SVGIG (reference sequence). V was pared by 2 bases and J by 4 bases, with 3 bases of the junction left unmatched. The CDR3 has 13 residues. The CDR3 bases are TGTGCCTGGAGTCGGGACAGGGAGTACGAGCAGTACTTC. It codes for CAWSRDREYEQYF.

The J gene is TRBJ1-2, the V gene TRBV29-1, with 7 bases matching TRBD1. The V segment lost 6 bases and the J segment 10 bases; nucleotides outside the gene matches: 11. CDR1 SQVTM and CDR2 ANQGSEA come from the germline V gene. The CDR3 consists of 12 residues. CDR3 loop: CSVGGQKVPYTF. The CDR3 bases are TGCAGCGTCGGGGGACAGAAGGTCCCCTACACCTTC. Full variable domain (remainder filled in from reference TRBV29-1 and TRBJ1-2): SAVISQKPSRDICQRGTSLTIQCQVDSQVTMMFWYRQQPGQSLTLIATANQGSEATYESGFVIDKFPISRPNLTFSTLTVSNMSPEDSSIYLCSVGGQKVPYTFGSGTRLTVV.

The chain's CDR3 is CASSLTGIHGYTF. The CDR3 DNA reads as TGTGCCAGCAGTTTAACAGGGATCCATGGCTACACCTTC. The V call is TRBV6-5, the J call TRBJ1-2; the D gene is possibly TRBD1 (6 bases). V was trimmed by 4 bases and J by 6 bases, leaving 12 bases between them. Germline-derived CDR1 and CDR2 are MNHEY and SVGAGI. CDR3 length: 13 residues.

CDR3 nucleotide sequence: TGTGCCAGTAGTGCACTAGCGTTTAAAGAGACCCAGTACTTC. It is translated as CASSALAFKETQYF. The V call is TRBV19, the J call TRBJ2-5; TRBD2 matches 7 bases. In germline, CDR1 is LNHDA, CDR2 SQIVND (reference sequence). V trimming: 5 bases; J trimming: 3 bases; junction bases outside the gene matches: 6. The length of the CDR3 is 14 residues. The whole variable domain, filled in from reference TRBV19 and TRBJ2-5, reads DGGITQSPKYLFRKEGQNVTLSCEQNLNHDAMYWYRQDPGQGLRLIYYSQIVNDFQKGDIAEGYSVSREKKESFPLTVTSAQKNPTAFYLCASSALAFKETQYFGPGTRLLVL.

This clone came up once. The chain's CDR3 is CASRSTGSGADTQYF. CDR3 DNA: TGTGCCAGCAGAAGTACAGGGAGCGGGGCAGATACGCAGTATTTT. V gene TRBV2 combines with J gene TRBJ2-3; perhaps TRBD2 as D (7 bases). Germline V gene lookup returns CDR1 SNHLY and CDR2 FYNNEI. The CDR3 extends over 15 amino acids. V was pared by 6 bases and J by 4 bases, with 17 bases between.

CDR3 DNA: TGTGCCAGCAGCATGACCGGGACAGGGACACCTCAGGCCGGGGAGCTGTTTTTT. This gives the protein CASSMTGTGTPQAGELFF. The chain carries TRBV5-4 and TRBJ2-2, with TRBD1 matching 9 bases. V trimming: 4 bases; J trimming: 6 bases; junction bases outside the gene matches: 16. CDR1 is SGHNT, CDR2 YYREEE, per germline (reference sequence). The CDR3 runs to 18 residues.

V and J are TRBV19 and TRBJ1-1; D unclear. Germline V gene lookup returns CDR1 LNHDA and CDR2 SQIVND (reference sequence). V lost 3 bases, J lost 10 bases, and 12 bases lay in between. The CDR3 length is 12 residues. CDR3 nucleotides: TGTGCCAGTAGTATCTGGAGTGGGAGAGCTTTCTTT. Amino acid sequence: CASSIWSGRAFF.

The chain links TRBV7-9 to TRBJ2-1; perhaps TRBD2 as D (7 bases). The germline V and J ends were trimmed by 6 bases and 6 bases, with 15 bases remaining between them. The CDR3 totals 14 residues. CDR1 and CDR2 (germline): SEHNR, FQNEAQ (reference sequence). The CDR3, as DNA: TGTGCCAGCAGAGAGGGGGGGGAGGGCAATGAGCAGTTCTTC. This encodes CASREGGEGNEQFF.

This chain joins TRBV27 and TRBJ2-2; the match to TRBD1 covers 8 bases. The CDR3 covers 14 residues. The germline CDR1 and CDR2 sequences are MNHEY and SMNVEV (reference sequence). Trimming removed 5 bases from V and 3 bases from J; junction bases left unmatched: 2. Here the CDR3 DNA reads TGTGCCAGCAGTGTGACAGGGGACACCGGGGAGCTGTTTTTT. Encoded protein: CASSVTGDTGELFF.

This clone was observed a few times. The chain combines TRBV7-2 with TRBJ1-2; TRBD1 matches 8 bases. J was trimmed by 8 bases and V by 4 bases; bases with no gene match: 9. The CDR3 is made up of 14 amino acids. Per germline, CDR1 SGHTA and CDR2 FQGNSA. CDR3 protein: CASSSSGQGWGYTF. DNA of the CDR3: TGTGCCAGCAGCTCCTCCGGACAGGGATGGGGCTACACCTTC.